Below, one T cell receptor (beta chain) is given with its context. Antigen unknown. The sample is drawn from a study of cytomegalovirus exposure and HLA in healthy donors. The PCR contained 60 Vbeta and 13 Jbeta primers. Only in-frame clones appear in the TCRdb table, and some are missing; sequencing was by immunoSEQ multiplex PCR. In the table there are roughly 44,000 clones, roughly 80% of which are singletons. Study-level findings and limits: In an earlier analysis, most TCR beta V segments were productive about 87% or about 30% of the time. Presence/absence analyses supposed approximately even sequencing depth among donors.

This CDR3 spans 13 amino acids. V gave up 4 bases and J gave up 3 bases, with 9 bases separating them. Germline V CDR1 and CDR2: MNHEY, SVGAGI. Sample: PBMCs. This sequence was found in a man aged 45-60 years in good health and CMV-seronegative. The J gene is TRBJ1-2, the V gene TRBV6-5, with D tentatively TRBD1 (5 bases). CDR3 DNA sequence: TGTGCCAGCAGTTCCGACAGCTACTATGGCTACACCTTC. This translates into CASSSDSYYGYTF.